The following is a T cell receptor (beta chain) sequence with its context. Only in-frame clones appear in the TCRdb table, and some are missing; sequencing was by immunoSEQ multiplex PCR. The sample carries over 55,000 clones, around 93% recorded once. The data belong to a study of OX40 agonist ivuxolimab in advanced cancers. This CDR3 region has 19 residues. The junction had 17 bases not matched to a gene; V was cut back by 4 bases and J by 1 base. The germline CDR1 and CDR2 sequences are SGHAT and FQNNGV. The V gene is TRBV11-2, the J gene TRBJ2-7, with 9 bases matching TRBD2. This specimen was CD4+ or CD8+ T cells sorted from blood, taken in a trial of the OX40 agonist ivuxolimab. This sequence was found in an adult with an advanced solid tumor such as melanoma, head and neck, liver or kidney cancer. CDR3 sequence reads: CASSSTSGTQMVGSYEQYF. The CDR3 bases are TGTGCCAGCAGCTCGACTAGCGGCACCCAAATGGTGGGTTCCTACGAGCAGTACTTC.